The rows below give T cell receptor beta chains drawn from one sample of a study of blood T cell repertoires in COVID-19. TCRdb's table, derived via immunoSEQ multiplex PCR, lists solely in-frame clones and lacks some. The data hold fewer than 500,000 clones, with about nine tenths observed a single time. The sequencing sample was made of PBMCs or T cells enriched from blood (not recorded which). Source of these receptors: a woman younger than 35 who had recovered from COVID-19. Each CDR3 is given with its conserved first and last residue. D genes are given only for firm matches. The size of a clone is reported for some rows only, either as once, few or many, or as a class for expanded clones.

DNA: TGTGCCAGCAGCCTACAGGGGACCCCTTCTGGGGCCAACGTCCTGACTTTC
CDR3: CASSLQGTPSGANVLTF
V: TRBV7-2
J: TRBJ2-6
D: TRBD1
size: -

DNA: TGTGCCTGGAGTAGAATCAGGGACAGGGTGAGGAACACCATATATTTT
CDR3: CAWSRIRDRVRNTIYF
V: TRBV30
J: TRBJ1-3
D: TRBD1
size: -

DNA: TGTGCCAGCAGTTCGGGAGCAACTAATGAAAAACTGTTTTTT
CDR3: CASSSGATNEKLFF
V: TRBV2
J: TRBJ1-4
D: -
size: -

DNA: TGCGCCAGCAGCCAAGTAGGGCCCCCGCGGGACACTGAAGCTTTCTTT
CDR3: CASSQVGPPRDTEAFF
V: TRBV4-1
J: TRBJ1-1
D: -
size: -

DNA: TGTGCCAGCAATAGTCCAGGGATCGGGGAGCTGTTTTTT
CDR3: CASNSPGIGELFF
V: TRBV5-8
J: TRBJ2-2
D: -
size: -

DNA: TGTGCCAGCAGTGAGGGTAGCGGGGGGATATCCTACAATGAGCAGTTCTTC
CDR3: CASSEGSGGISYNEQFF
V: TRBV25-1
J: TRBJ2-1
D: TRBD2
size: -

DNA: TGTGCCAGCAGACGCCTCACTAGCGGGGCCTCCTACGAGCAGTACTTC
CDR3: CASRRLTSGASYEQYF
V: TRBV27
J: TRBJ2-7
D: TRBD2
size: -

DNA: TGTGCCACCAGTGATTTTAGTGGGAGAGATACGCAGTATTTT
CDR3: CATSDFSGRDTQYF
V: TRBV24-1
J: TRBJ2-3
D: -
size: -

DNA: TGTGCCAGCAGCTTAGCGCTAACTAGCGGGCCCACCGGGGAGCTGTTTTTT
CDR3: CASSLALTSGPTGELFF
V: TRBV7-2
J: TRBJ2-2
D: TRBD2
size: -

DNA: TGCGCCAGCAGCCAAGAATGGGACAGGTACACGGGGGATTCACCCCTCCACTTT
CDR3: CASSQEWDRYTGDSPLHF
V: TRBV4-1
J: TRBJ1-6
D: TRBD1
size: -

DNA: TGCGCCAGCAGCATCGGCGGGCATCAAGAGACCCAGTACTTC
CDR3: CASSIGGHQETQYF
V: TRBV5-1
J: TRBJ2-5
D: -
size: once

DNA: TGTGCCAGCAGCTCTGCTGAGGGAGAGACCCAGTACTTC
CDR3: CASSSAEGETQYF
V: TRBV7-3
J: TRBJ2-5
D: -
size: -

DNA: TGTGCCAGCACCGGGGGGACGGTGGGGCTTTATGGCTACACCTTC
CDR3: CASTGGTVGLYGYTF
V: TRBV2
J: TRBJ1-2
D: -
size: once

DNA: TGTGCCAGCAGTCGGTTACACGAGCAGTACTTC
CDR3: CASSRLHEQYF
V: TRBV6-5
J: TRBJ2-7
D: -
size: -

DNA: TGTGCTAGTGGTTTGGTACTGGCAGGGGGCACCGGGGAGCTGTTTTTT
CDR3: CASGLVLAGGTGELFF
V: TRBV12-5
J: TRBJ2-2
D: TRBD1
size: -

DNA: TGTGCCAGCAGCTTGACAGGGGGCGCGGGTGAGCAGTTCTTC
CDR3: CASSLTGGAGEQFF
V: TRBV5-4
J: TRBJ2-1
D: TRBD1
size: -

DNA: TGCAGTGCACCGACAGGGGCTGAAGCTTTCTTT
CDR3: CSAPTGAEAFF
V: TRBV20-1
J: TRBJ1-1
D: TRBD1
size: -

DNA: TGCGCCAGCAGCTCGGGACAGGGCAACACCGGGGAGCTGTTTTTT
CDR3: CASSSGQGNTGELFF
V: TRBV5-1
J: TRBJ2-2
D: TRBD1
size: once

DNA: TGCAGCGCTGGCGCCTTAGCGGGGGGGAGTCGAGATACGCAGTATTTT
CDR3: CSAGALAGGSRDTQYF
V: TRBV29-1
J: TRBJ2-3
D: TRBD2
size: -

DNA: TGTGCCAGCAGGGGTGGGCAGGGCAATCAGCCCCAGCATTTT
CDR3: CASRGGQGNQPQHF
V: TRBV28
J: TRBJ1-5
D: -
size: -

DNA: TGTGCCAGCAGCTTAACCACGGAGGGCTCCTACGAGCAGTACTTC
CDR3: CASSLTTEGSYEQYF
V: TRBV7-3
J: TRBJ2-7
D: -
size: -

DNA: TGTGCCAGCAGTCAGACAGGTGATTTATACAATGAGCAGTTCTTC
CDR3: CASSQTGDLYNEQFF
V: TRBV2
J: TRBJ2-1
D: -
size: -

DNA: TGTGCCTCCGGACAGCCTAAGAATGACTTTAATTCACCCCTCCACTTT
CDR3: CASGQPKNDFNSPLHF
V: TRBV3-1/TRBV3-2
J: TRBJ1-6
D: -
size: many

DNA: TGTGCCAGCAGCTATGGCGGGCCCTCCTACGAGCAGTACTTC
CDR3: CASSYGGPSYEQYF
V: TRBV5-4
J: TRBJ2-7
D: -
size: -

DNA: TGTGCCAGCAGTTTGTTCGGGACAGGGGTGAACACTGAAGCTTTCTTT
CDR3: CASSLFGTGVNTEAFF
V: TRBV27
J: TRBJ1-1
D: TRBD1
size: -

DNA: TGTGCCAGCAGTGACAGTGGCTCTGGAAACACCATATATTTT
CDR3: CASSDSGSGNTIYF
V: TRBV6-1
J: TRBJ1-3
D: -
size: -

DNA: TGTGCCAGCAGTGACGCACAGGGGGCAGAGACCCAGTACTTC
CDR3: CASSDAQGAETQYF
V: TRBV2
J: TRBJ2-5
D: TRBD1
size: -

DNA: TGTGCCTGGAGTAGAGCCCGGGGGAACACTGAAGCTTTCTTT
CDR3: CAWSRARGNTEAFF
V: TRBV30
J: TRBJ1-1
D: -
size: -

DNA: TGTGCCAGCAGCCCCCGAGGCACAGCGGCTGGAAACACCATATATTTT
CDR3: CASSPRGTAAGNTIYF
V: TRBV3-1/TRBV3-2
J: TRBJ1-3
D: -
size: -

DNA: TGCGCCCGCAGCGCGGGGGGGCGGGAAGAGACCCAGTACTTC
CDR3: CARSAGGREETQYF
V: TRBV5-1
J: TRBJ2-5
D: TRBD2
size: -

DNA: TGTGCCAGTAGTCGACAGGAGAGCTCCTATAATTCACCCCTCCACTTT
CDR3: CASSRQESSYNSPLHF
V: TRBV19
J: TRBJ1-6
D: -
size: -

DNA: TGTGCCAGTAGTATCTTGTTCTCTGGGGCCAACGTCCTGACTTTC
CDR3: CASSILFSGANVLTF
V: TRBV19
J: TRBJ2-6
D: -
size: -

DNA: TGTGCCAGCAGTAAGACAGGGCAGAGGGTCTATGGCTACACCTTC
CDR3: CASSKTGQRVYGYTF
V: TRBV2
J: TRBJ1-2
D: TRBD1
size: -

DNA: TGTGCCAGCGGGCAGGGCGGGGGTCAGCCCCAGCATTTT
CDR3: CASGQGGGQPQHF
V: TRBV6-4
J: TRBJ1-5
D: -
size: -

DNA: TGTGCCAGCAGTTCTACCGGGACTGCAACGGATACGCAGTATTTT
CDR3: CASSSTGTATDTQYF
V: TRBV11-2
J: TRBJ2-3
D: -
size: -

DNA: TGTGCCAGCAGATCCGACAGGGAGGCTAATGAAAAACTGTTTTTT
CDR3: CASRSDREANEKLFF
V: TRBV25-1
J: TRBJ1-4
D: TRBD1
size: once

DNA: TGTGCCAGCAGCGAACGGTACAGGGAAGGCGTCCTGACTTTC
CDR3: CASSERYREGVLTF
V: TRBV7-9
J: TRBJ2-6
D: -
size: -

DNA: TGTGCCAGCAGAGGCTCTAGAGGGGGAACAGATACGCAGTATTTT
CDR3: CASRGSRGGTDTQYF
V: TRBV28
J: TRBJ2-3
D: -
size: -

DNA: TGTGCCAGCATTAATCTCCCCAGTGAAGCTTTCTTT
CDR3: CASINLPSEAFF
V: TRBV2
J: TRBJ1-1
D: -
size: -

DNA: TGTGCCAGCAGCTTAGGAGGCTCGGCTGAAGCTTTCTTT
CDR3: CASSLGGSAEAFF
V: TRBV11-2
J: TRBJ1-1
D: -
size: -

DNA: TGTGCCAGCAGCTTATGGGACAGGGACTCCTACGAGCAGTACTTC
CDR3: CASSLWDRDSYEQYF
V: TRBV7-9
J: TRBJ2-7
D: TRBD1
size: -

DNA: TGTGCCAGCAGTTTTTCTTTGGGGAGAAACATTCAGTACTTC
CDR3: CASSFSLGRNIQYF
V: TRBV28
J: TRBJ2-4
D: -
size: few

DNA: TGTGCCAGCAGCTTCGACTCTAGCGGACCCACAGATACGCAGTATTTT
CDR3: CASSFDSSGPTDTQYF
V: TRBV11-2
J: TRBJ2-3
D: TRBD2
size: -

DNA: TGTGCCAGCAGCCAGGGGACTAGCGGGGGGCTCTCCTACGAGCAGTACTTC
CDR3: CASSQGTSGGLSYEQYF
V: TRBV4-2
J: TRBJ2-7
D: TRBD2
size: -

DNA: TGTGCCAGCAGTGCGGCAGGGGAGTATGGCTACACCTTC
CDR3: CASSAAGEYGYTF
V: TRBV25-1
J: TRBJ1-2
D: -
size: -

DNA: TGTGCCACCAGTGATTTTGTGGCAGGGGCCTACGAGCAGTACTTC
CDR3: CATSDFVAGAYEQYF
V: TRBV24-1
J: TRBJ2-7
D: -
size: -

DNA: TGTGCCAGCAGCGCCACGACTCAAAGTGAAGCTTTCTTT
CDR3: CASSATTQSEAFF
V: TRBV6-5
J: TRBJ1-1
D: -
size: once

DNA: TGTGCCAGCAGCTTACCCGGGACAGGGGAGATCGCAGATACGCAGTATTTT
CDR3: CASSLPGTGEIADTQYF
V: TRBV5-6
J: TRBJ2-3
D: TRBD1
size: few